Listed here is a single TCR beta chain. Its target is unknown. This entry is derived from a study of cytomegalovirus exposure and HLA in healthy donors. Findings and caveats of the study: Being productive about 90% or about 30% of the time was typical of most TCR beta V segments in an earlier analysis. Most subjects had HLA-A and HLA-B alleles reportedly predicted accurately by TCR beta sequences.

Germline V gives CDR1 SGHNT, CDR2 YYREEE (reference sequence). The CDR3 sequence is 16 residues long. V was clipped by 0 bases and J by 4 bases; unmatched bases: 5. The PCR used 60 Vbeta and 13 Jbeta primers. Data came from immunoSEQ multiplex PCR; TCRdb stores just in-frame clones and leaves some out. The data hold around 180,000 clones, with around 84% observed a single time. Sequencing input: PBMCs. The receptor was derived from a woman younger than 30 in good health and CMV-seronegative. The J gene is TRBJ2-1, the V gene TRBV5-4; 9 bases align to TRBD2. The CDR3, as DNA: TGTGCCAGCAGCTTGGGCTCTAGCGGGGAATACAATGAGCAGTTCTTC. Translation: CASSLGSSGEYNEQFF. Full variable domain (rest looked up from reference TRBV5-4 and TRBJ2-1): ETGVTQSPTHLIKTRGQQVTLRCSSQSGHNTVSWYQQALGQGPQFIFQYYREEENGRGNFPPRFSGLQFPNYSSELNVNALELDDSALYLCASSLGSSGEYNEQFFGPGTRLTVL.